The 19 T cell receptor beta chains presented below share a single source sample, sequenced in a study of blood T cell repertoires in COVID-19. The assay was immunoSEQ multiplex PCR, and TCRdb's table has in-frame clones only and misses some. Of 300,000 to 400,000 clones listed, around 90% are singletons. The sequenced sample was PBMCs or T cells enriched from blood (not recorded which). Receptors originate from a woman younger than 30 who had recovered from COVID-19.

This chain links TRBV4-2 with TRBJ2-5, with 12 bases lining up with TRBD2. The CDR3 is 16 amino acids. Per germline, CDR1 LGHNA and CDR2 YNFKEQ. V lost 4 bases and J lost 1; bases outside the gene matches: 4. CDR3 DNA sequence: TGTGCCAGCAGCCTTACTAGCGGGGGGACCCAAGAGACCCAGTACTTC. This sequence encodes CASSLTSGGTQETQYF.

The chain employs TRBV4-3 and TRBJ1-6; D is unclear. Germline V gene data show CDR1 as LGHNA and CDR2 as YSLEER. CDR3 length: 16 residues. The V and J ends lost 0 bases and 10 bases respectively, with 16 bases between them. DNA of the CDR3: TGCGCCAGCAGCCAAGATCTGGGCGGGGATTGGTCACCCCTCCACTTT. Translating gives CASSQDLGGDWSPLHF.

The CDR3 protein is CASAPRGTYEQYF. CDR3 DNA sequence: TGTGCCAGCGCCCCGAGAGGGACCTACGAGCAGTACTTC. The genes are TRBV7-8 and TRBJ2-7, with D tentatively TRBD2 (5 bases). CDR3 size: 13 residues. The V end lost 8 bases, the J end lost 2 bases, and 13 bases lay between the germline ends. Germline-derived CDR1 and CDR2 are SGHVS and FQNEAQ.

The chain has TRBV6-4 and TRBJ2-1; 15 nucleotides agree with TRBD2. Germline V gene sequence: CDR1 MRHNA, CDR2 SNTAGT. The junction had 7 bases not matched to a gene; V was cut back by 6 bases and J by 7 bases. The CDR3 is 16 residues long. The CDR3 is CASSGGLAGGPNEQFF. The DNA for the CDR3 is TGTGCCAGCAGCGGCGGACTAGCGGGGGGGCCTAATGAGCAGTTCTTC.

This rearrangement joins TRBV4-2 to TRBJ2-2; 7 bases map to TRBD2. J was trimmed by 3 bases and V by 1 base; bases with no gene match: 5. From germline, CDR1 is LGHNA and CDR2 YNFKEQ. This CDR3 is built from 16 residues. In DNA, the CDR3 is TGTGCCAGCAGCCAAGCGTTAGCGGGCCACACCGGGGAGCTGTTTTTT. Its translation: CASSQALAGHTGELFF.

The chain carries TRBV19 and TRBJ1-5; D gene ambiguous. The V end lost 5 bases, the J end lost 2 bases, and 10 bases lay between the germline ends. The germline V gene has CDR1 LNHDA and CDR2 SQIVND (reference sequence). This CDR3 is built from 14 residues. The CDR3 region is CASSDGEGNQPQHF. The CDR3, as DNA: TGTGCCAGTAGTGATGGGGAGGGCAATCAGCCCCAGCATTTT.

The chain carries TRBV24-1 and TRBJ1-2, with D uncertain. This CDR3 is 15 amino acids long. Trimming took off 4 bases at V and 2 bases at J, with 13 bases between the two ends. From germline, CDR1 is KGHDR and CDR2 SFDVKD. In DNA, the CDR3 is TGTGCCACCAGTGACCGAACATCCGGGAACTATGGCTACACCTTC. This codes for CATSDRTSGNYGYTF.

The rearrangement joins TRBV6-2 or TRBV6-3 to TRBJ1-2; TRBD1 matches 9 bases. Germline V gives CDR1 MNHEY, CDR2 SVGEGT. This CDR3 contains 16 residues. Trimming took 0 bases from V and 8 from J; bases not matched to a gene: 10. As DNA, the CDR3 is TGTGCCAGCAGTTACTCGGTCACAGGGGGCGCGAACGGCTACACCTTC. Protein sequence: CASSYSVTGGANGYTF.

Only one count was recorded for this clone. The rearrangement joins TRBV28 to TRBJ2-7; 11 bases are shared with TRBD1. Trimming took 10 bases from V and 6 from J; bases not matched to a gene: 8. Germline V gene sequence: CDR1 MDHEN, CDR2 SYDVKM. There are 13 residues in the CDR3. The CDR3 DNA reads as TGTGCCACCGTGGACAGGGGGCTTGGCGAGCAGTACTTC. This gives the protein CATVDRGLGEQYF.

V usage is TRBV3-1 (or the pseudogene TRBV3-2) and J usage is TRBJ2-5, with 9 bases aligning to TRBD2. The CDR3 length is 18 residues. V trimming: 0 bases; J trimming: 0 bases; junction bases outside the gene matches: 8. Germline CDR1 and CDR2: LGHDT and YNNKEL (reference sequence). Here the CDR3 reads CASSQDRLAGLYQETQYF. DNA for the CDR3: TGTGCCAGCAGCCAAGATAGGCTAGCGGGGTTGTACCAAGAGACCCAGTACTTC.

The genes are TRBV6-5 and TRBJ1-2, with D tentatively TRBD1 (5 bases). The germline V gene has CDR1 MNHEY and CDR2 SVGAGI. The CDR3 loop spans 16 amino acids. V gave up 3 bases and J gave up 2 bases, with 16 bases separating them. DNA for the CDR3: TGTGCCAGCAGTTATCTAGGCGGGGGTCGGAACTATGGCTACACCTTC. Translation: CASSYLGGGRNYGYTF.

The chain recombines TRBV27 with TRBJ2-3, with D maybe TRBD1 (6 bases). Germline CDR1 MNHEY, CDR2 SMNVEV (reference sequence). The CDR3 runs 15 residues. V was trimmed by 6 bases and J by 6 bases, leaving 19 bases between them. CDR3 nucleotide sequence: TGTGCCAGCAGCCTTGGACAGATCGGTCCGGATACGCAGTATTTT. Translating gives CASSLGQIGPDTQYF.

This chain's CDR3 is CASSLIGRDEQYF. In DNA form, the CDR3 reads TGTGCCAGCAGCTTAATTGGCAGGGACGAGCAGTACTTC. The J gene is TRBJ2-7, the V gene TRBV7-3; a possible D gene is TRBD1 (5 bases). V lost 1 base, J lost 5 bases, and 9 bases lay in between. The CDR3 is 13 residues long. The V gene's germline CDR1 is SGHTA and CDR2 FQGTGA.

This chain links TRBV5-1 with TRBJ2-3; 12 bases map to TRBD2. The ends lost 4 bases at V and 3 bases at J; junction bases unmatched: 9. Germline V gene data show CDR1 as SGHRS and CDR2 as YFSETQ. The CDR3 is made up of 17 amino acids. CDR3 in amino acids: CASSRTKTSGGTDTQYF. CDR3 nucleotides: TGCGCCAGCAGCCGTACCAAGACTAGCGGGGGTACAGATACGCAGTATTTT.

CDR3 in DNA: TGTGCCAGTACCCCGCGGGGGGGGCTGACGGGTGGAGAGACCCAGTACTTC. This codes for CASTPRGGLTGGETQYF. The chain couples TRBV19 to TRBJ2-5, with 9 bases matching TRBD2. Germline V lookup: CDR1 LNHDA, CDR2 SQIVND (reference sequence). This CDR3 spans 17 amino acids. V lost 7 bases and J lost 4; bases outside the gene matches: 16.

J is TRBJ1-5 and V is TRBV6-5; maybe TRBD1 (6 bases). V was cut by 6 bases and J by 3 bases, with 12 bases left in between. Germline lookup yields CDR1 MNHEY and CDR2 SVGAGI. CDR3 length equals 14 residues. CDR3 nucleotides: TGTGCCAGCAGCCCACACAGGGTCAATCAGCCCCAGCATTTT. This encodes CASSPHRVNQPQHF.

The V call is TRBV28, the J call TRBJ1-2; 7 bases are shared with TRBD1. V was pared by 2 bases and J by 3 bases, with 12 bases of the junction left unmatched. Germline V gene lookup returns CDR1 MDHEN and CDR2 SYDVKM. The CDR3 spans 17 residues. CDR3 nucleotides: TGTGCCAGCAGTTTAAGTGGGACAGCGCACGGGGACTATGGCTACACCTTC. Its protein product is CASSLSGTAHGDYGYTF.

This clone appeared a single time. The chain carries TRBV12-1 and TRBJ1-2. TRBV12-1 is classified as a pseudogene. The CDR3 runs 16 residues. As DNA, the CDR3 is TGTGCCAGCAGCTTTGGGTCCAGGAGGGGTCCCTATGGCTACACCTTC. Amino acids: CASSFGSRRGPYGYTF.

This clone was seen only once. The chain is built from TRBV6-5 and TRBJ2-7, with D possibly TRBD1 on 5 matching bases. Trimming took off 8 bases at V and 5 bases at J, with 19 bases between the two ends. The CDR3 covers 14 residues. The germline CDR1 and CDR2 sequences are MNHEY and SVGAGI. The DNA of the CDR3 is TGTGCCAGCGGCCGGCCTACAGGCAACCACGAGCAGTACTTC. Amino acid sequence: CASGRPTGNHEQYF.